This T cell receptor (beta chain) was sequenced in a study of beta chain features in type 1 diabetes. Study-wide results and limits: Possibly, sequencing cDNA over-represented cells that had high TCR expression levels. VDJ junctions in type 1 diabetes patients carried more deletions and fewer insertions. Patients with Type 1 diabetes showed moderately but significantly shorter TCRB CDR3s in all four CD4+ subsets.

What was sequenced were expressed TCRB transcripts, since all of the isolated RNA had been reverse transcribed. Generated by immunoSEQ multiplex PCR, the TCRdb table keeps only in-frame clones and is missing some. The profile shows some 150,000 clones, around 50% of them singletons. As for this clone: The antigen is not known.

CD45RO/CCR7/CD25/CD127/CD95/CD27 separated CD4+ naive, central memory, regulatory and stem cell-like memory cells by sorting. The source is a man aged 18-30 years in good health. Specimen: Tregs from blood.

CDR3 in DNA: TGTGCCAGCATCAAGACGGGACTAGCCCAATACAATGAGCAGTTCTTC. Its protein is CASIKTGLAQYNEQFF. The chain links TRBV6-6 to TRBJ2-1, with TRBD2 identical over 9 bases. Germline CDR1 is MNHNY and CDR2 is SVGAGI (reference sequence). This CDR3 has 16 residues. V lost 7 bases, J lost 4 bases, and 11 bases stayed unmatched.